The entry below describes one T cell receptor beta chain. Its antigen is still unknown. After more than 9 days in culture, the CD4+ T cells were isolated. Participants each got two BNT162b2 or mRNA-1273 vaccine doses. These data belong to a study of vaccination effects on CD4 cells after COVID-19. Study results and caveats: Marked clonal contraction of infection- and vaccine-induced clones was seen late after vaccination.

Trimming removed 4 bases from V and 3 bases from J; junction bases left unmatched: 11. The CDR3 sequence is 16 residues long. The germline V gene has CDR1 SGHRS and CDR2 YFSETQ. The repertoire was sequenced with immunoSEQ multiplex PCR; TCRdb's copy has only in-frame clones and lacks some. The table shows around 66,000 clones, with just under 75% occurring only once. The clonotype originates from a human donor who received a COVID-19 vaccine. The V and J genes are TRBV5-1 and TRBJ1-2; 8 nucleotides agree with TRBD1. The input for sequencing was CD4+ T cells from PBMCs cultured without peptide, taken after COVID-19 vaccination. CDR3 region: CASSKGSGGEDYGYTF. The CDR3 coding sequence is TGCGCCAGCAGCAAGGGCTCAGGGGGCGAAGACTATGGCTACACCTTC.